A selection of T cell receptor beta chains follows, all from one sample in a study of shared clonotypes between healthy human individuals. The data were produced by immunoSEQ multiplex PCR, yet TCRdb's version contains in-frame clones alone and is incomplete. The profile shows about 2 million clones, roughly 94% of them singletons. Sequenced sample: naive CD8+ T cells sorted from blood. These receptors came from a young man in good health. Each CDR3 is given with its conserved first and last residue. Each record gives: clone size, J gene, D gene, V gene, CDR3 DNA, CDR3 protein. The D gene is left open where the match is weak. Size is omitted from some rows. Given values are once, few, many or a class for expanded clones.

size: .
J: TRBJ2-5
D: .
V: TRBV19
DNA: TGTGCCAGTAGTATAGAGCAGGGCGAGACCCAGTACTTC
CDR3: CASSIEQGETQYF

size: .
J: TRBJ1-1
D: .
V: TRBV10-2
DNA: TGCGCCAGCAGTCCACCCGGCAGGGTGAACACTGAAGCTTTCTTT
CDR3: CASSPPGRVNTEAFF

size: once
J: TRBJ1-2
D: .
V: TRBV10-2
DNA: TGCGCCAGCAGTGAGTCGTACCGTGCTAACTATGGCTACACCTTC
CDR3: CASSESYRANYGYTF

size: .
J: TRBJ2-1
D: TRBD2
V: TRBV13
DNA: TGTGCCAGCAGCCTCTCCGGGGGGGCCATAGATGAGCAGTTCTTC
CDR3: CASSLSGGAIDEQFF

size: .
J: TRBJ2-7
D: TRBD1
V: TRBV7-2
DNA: TGTGCCAGCAGCCGAGACAGGGGCTACGAGCAGTACTTC
CDR3: CASSRDRGYEQYF

size: .
J: TRBJ2-7
D: .
V: TRBV6-1
DNA: TGTGCCAGCAGCATCCGGGGTTCCTACGAGCAGTACTTC
CDR3: CASSIRGSYEQYF

size: .
J: TRBJ2-5
D: .
V: TRBV27
DNA: TGTGCCAGCAGTTTATTGACAGCGTTCCAAGAGACCCAGTACTTC
CDR3: CASSLLTAFQETQYF

size: .
J: TRBJ1-5
D: .
V: TRBV2
DNA: TGTGCCAGCAGTGCTTACTTCCCTGGCAATCAGCCCCAGCATTTT
CDR3: CASSAYFPGNQPQHF

size: .
J: TRBJ2-1
D: .
V: TRBV28
DNA: TGTGCCAGCAGTTTGGGCAGGGGTGCCGGAAATGAGCAGTTCTTC
CDR3: CASSLGRGAGNEQFF

size: .
J: TRBJ2-7
D: .
V: TRBV2
DNA: TGTGCCACGGGGGCAGGGATTGACTCCTACGAGCAGTACTTC
CDR3: CATGAGIDSYEQYF

size: few
J: TRBJ1-2
D: TRBD1
V: TRBV7-9
DNA: TGTGCCAGCAGCCCGACAGGGTTGATAAATGGCTACACCTTC
CDR3: CASSPTGLINGYTF

size: .
J: TRBJ2-1
D: .
V: TRBV6-6
DNA: TGTGCCAGCAGTCCCCAGCGGGTGGGGACGGATGAGCAGTTCTTC
CDR3: CASSPQRVGTDEQFF

size: .
J: TRBJ2-3
D: TRBD2
V: TRBV29-1
DNA: TGCAGCGTTGAACTGCTAGCGGGGGGGGTATATACGCAGTATTTT
CDR3: CSVELLAGGVYTQYF

size: few
J: TRBJ2-7
D: TRBD2
V: TRBV30
DNA: TGTGCCTGGAGTATAGCGGGAGGGCTGTACGAGCAGTACTTC
CDR3: CAWSIAGGLYEQYF

size: .
J: TRBJ2-1
D: .
V: TRBV5-1
DNA: TGCGCCAGCAGTTGGACGCCAGGGTCTTACAATGAGCAGTTCTTC
CDR3: CASSWTPGSYNEQFF

size: .
J: TRBJ1-5
D: .
V: TRBV16
DNA: TGTGCCAGCAGCCAATCTGGTTCGGGGGGCGGGCAGCCCCAGCATTTT
CDR3: CASSQSGSGGGQPQHF

size: .
J: TRBJ2-7
D: TRBD1
V: TRBV6-5
DNA: TGTGCCAGCAGTGATCCGGGACAGATCTACGAGCAGTACTTC
CDR3: CASSDPGQIYEQYF

size: .
J: TRBJ2-7
D: .
V: TRBV4-1
DNA: TGCGCCAGCAGCCAAGTTGGGCCCTACGAGCAGTACTTC
CDR3: CASSQVGPYEQYF

size: .
J: TRBJ2-2
D: .
V: TRBV5-8
DNA: TGTGCCAGCAGCTTACCCGGGCAGGGGGGCAACGGGGAGCTGTTTTTT
CDR3: CASSLPGQGGNGELFF

size: .
J: TRBJ2-2
D: TRBD1
V: TRBV4-1
DNA: TGCGCCAGCAGCCAAGGTGGACAGGGTACGGCCGGGGAGCTGTTTTTT
CDR3: CASSQGGQGTAGELFF

size: .
J: TRBJ1-5
D: .
V: TRBV28
DNA: TGTGCCAGCAGTCCAAGCGGGGGTAGCAATCAGCCCCAGCATTTT
CDR3: CASSPSGGSNQPQHF

size: .
J: TRBJ2-2
D: TRBD2
V: TRBV5-4
DNA: TGTGCCAGCAGCTTGTGGCAGCGGGGGAACACCGGGGAGCTGTTTTTT
CDR3: CASSLWQRGNTGELFF

size: .
J: TRBJ2-7
D: .
V: TRBV27
DNA: TGTGCCAGCAGTTTATCCGGACCTCCGTCCTACGAGCAGTACTTC
CDR3: CASSLSGPPSYEQYF

size: .
J: TRBJ1-2
D: .
V: TRBV28
DNA: TGTGCCAGCAGTTTTGGGGAGGACTATGGCTACACCTTC
CDR3: CASSFGEDYGYTF

size: .
J: TRBJ2-2
D: .
V: TRBV28
DNA: TGTGCCAGCAACAGGATTAACACCGGGGAGCTGTTTTTT
CDR3: CASNRINTGELFF

size: .
J: TRBJ1-2
D: .
V: TRBV5-1
DNA: TGCGCCAGCAGCTCCCACCGGGGGGTTGACTATGGCTACACCTTC
CDR3: CASSSHRGVDYGYTF

size: .
J: TRBJ2-7
D: .
V: TRBV11-2
DNA: TGTGCCAGCAGTTCATACTACGAGCAGTACTTC
CDR3: CASSSYYEQYF

size: .
J: TRBJ2-2
D: .
V: TRBV30
DNA: TGTGCCTGGAGTGTAGGGCACGGGACCGGGGAGCTGTTTTTT
CDR3: CAWSVGHGTGELFF

size: .
J: TRBJ2-1
D: .
V: TRBV7-9
DNA: TGTGCCAGCAGCTGGGGAGTCAGCAATGAGCAGTTCTTC
CDR3: CASSWGVSNEQFF

size: .
J: TRBJ2-7
D: .
V: TRBV28
DNA: TGTGCCAGCAGTCCCCACATAAGGCTTTACGAGCAGTACTTC
CDR3: CASSPHIRLYEQYF

size: .
J: TRBJ2-5
D: TRBD2
V: TRBV13
DNA: TGTGCCAGCAGCTCCCGACTAGCGGGAGGGCTGGAGACCCAGTACTTC
CDR3: CASSSRLAGGLETQYF

size: .
J: TRBJ2-7
D: .
V: TRBV28
DNA: TGTGCCAGCAGTCAACCCTTTGGGGGCAATGTTTACGAGCAGTACTTC
CDR3: CASSQPFGGNVYEQYF

size: .
J: TRBJ1-1
D: .
V: TRBV27
DNA: TGTGCCAGCAGTTTCGGCCGGGACACTGAAGCTTTCTTT
CDR3: CASSFGRDTEAFF

size: .
J: TRBJ2-1
D: TRBD2
V: TRBV27
DNA: TGTGCCAGCACTCCCGGGACTAGCGGGTATGGTGAGCAGTTCTTC
CDR3: CASTPGTSGYGEQFF

size: once
J: TRBJ2-5
D: TRBD2
V: TRBV30
DNA: TGTGCCTGGAGTGTCGGCGTACTAGCGGGGGCTCCTAAAGAGACCCAGTACTTC
CDR3: CAWSVGVLAGAPKETQYF

size: .
J: TRBJ2-7
D: .
V: TRBV4-1
DNA: TGCGCCAGCAGCCAAGCTTCGGGCTACGAGCAGTACTTC
CDR3: CASSQASGYEQYF

size: .
J: TRBJ1-1
D: .
V: TRBV7-9
DNA: TGTGCCAGCAGCCTCCCTACCGACAGGCCCGGCGCTGAAGCTTTCTTT
CDR3: CASSLPTDRPGAEAFF